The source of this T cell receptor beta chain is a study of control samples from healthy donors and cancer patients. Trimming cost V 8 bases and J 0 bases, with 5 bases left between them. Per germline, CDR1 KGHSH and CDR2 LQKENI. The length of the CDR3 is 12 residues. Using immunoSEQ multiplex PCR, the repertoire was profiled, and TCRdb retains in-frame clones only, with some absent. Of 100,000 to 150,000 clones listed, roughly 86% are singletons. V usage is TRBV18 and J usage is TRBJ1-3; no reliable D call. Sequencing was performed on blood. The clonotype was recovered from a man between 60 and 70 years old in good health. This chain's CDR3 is CASLSSGNTIYF. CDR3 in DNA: TGTGCCAGCCTGAGCTCTGGAAACACCATATATTTT.